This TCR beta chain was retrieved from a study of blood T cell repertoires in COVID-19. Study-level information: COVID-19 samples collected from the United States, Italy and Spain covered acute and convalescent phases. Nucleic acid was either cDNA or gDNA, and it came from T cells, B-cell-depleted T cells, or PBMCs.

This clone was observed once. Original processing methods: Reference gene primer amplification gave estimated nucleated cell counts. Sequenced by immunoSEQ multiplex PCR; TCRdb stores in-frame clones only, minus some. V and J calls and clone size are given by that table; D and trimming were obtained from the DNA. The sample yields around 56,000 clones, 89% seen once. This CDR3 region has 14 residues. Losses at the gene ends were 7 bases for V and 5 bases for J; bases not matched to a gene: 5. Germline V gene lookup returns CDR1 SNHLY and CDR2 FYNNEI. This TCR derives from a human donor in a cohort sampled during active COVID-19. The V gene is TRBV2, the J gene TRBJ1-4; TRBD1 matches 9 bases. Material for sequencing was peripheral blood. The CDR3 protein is CASNTGGRNEKLFF. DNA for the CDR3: TGTGCCAGCAATACAGGGGGCAGGAATGAAAAACTGTTTTTT.